This T cell receptor beta chain was obtained from a study of regulatory T cells in long-lasting Graves disease. Time point meaning: persistent/refractory GD, antithyroid drugs over 5 years with positive TRAb. Extracted PBMC RNA gave rise to the TCR library. As concerns this clonotype: This may be a read error, as it is one base from a much larger clone.

This CDR3 has 13 residues. Germline V gene sequence: CDR1 ENHRY, CDR2 SYGVKD. HTBI primers from iRepertoire and Arm-PCR of CDR3 regions yielded the TCR beta libraries. TCRdb recomputed calls from the multiplex PCR reads with MiXCR, one row per CDR3 protein. The repertoire has 400,000 to 500,000 distinct CDR3 sequences, roughly 21% of them found once; the top ten carry roughly 7.1%. The sequence was collected from a female donor with Graves disease. The chain carries TRBV10-3 and TRBJ1-2; D is ambiguous. The sequencing here drew on peripheral blood mononuclear cells (PBMCs), taken when the disease was refractory, from a patient treated with antithyroid drugs. The CDR3 protein is CAITAVANYGCTF. The CDR3 DNA reads TGTGCCATCACTGCAGTTGCTAACTATGGCTGCACCTTC.